Detailed here is one T cell receptor beta chain. Antigen specificity is unknown. This record belongs to a study of shared clonotypes between healthy human individuals. General study findings and limits: What limited the represented genetic and exposure-history diversity was the small number of donors. Non-shared clonotypes were found to have lower generation probabilities than the clonotypes that were shared by all four of the sorted-subset donors.

The split of CD4+ cells yielded CD45RA+ naive and CD45RA-negative memory subsets. The J segment lost 3 bases and the V segment lost 5 bases, leaving 21 bases of the junction unmatched. This CDR3 is built from 19 residues. Germline V gene lookup returns CDR1 LGHNT and CDR2 FRNRAP. Over several immunoSEQ plates, each subset's genomic DNA was distributed in even portions. Here immunoSEQ multiplex PCR was the method, and the copy in TCRdb shows in-frame clones only, minus some. Counted here are about 980,000 clones, approximately 80% occurring once; the ten biggest clones make up approximately 1.5%. The sequence derives from a man between 18 and 29 years old in good health. Sequencing was carried out using memory CD4+ T cells sorted from blood. Subset denoted: CD45RA-negative fraction. The rearrangement links TRBV12-5 to TRBJ2-7; 8 positions agree with TRBD1. The CDR3 region is CASGPGTGMAGLTLYEQYF. The CDR3 nucleotides read TGTGCTAGTGGTCCAGGGACAGGCATGGCCGGACTTACACTCTACGAGCAGTACTTC.